Below, one T cell receptor (beta chain) is given with its context. Its antigen remains undetermined. Per-base qualities were not stored, and no clone one base away is much larger. TCRbeta CDR3 regions were amplified from genomic DNA by means of the immunoSEQ Assay, a bias-controlled multiplex PCR. As for the authors' bioinformatics: The number of nucleated cells in each sample was estimated by amplification of reference gene primers within the assay. To quantify the absolute abundance of each unique TCRbeta CDR3 rearrangement, sequence reads were collapsed and filtered. For each sample, productive Simpson clonality was calculated by taking the square root of Simpson's diversity index across productive rearrangements. Imported from immuneACCESS, the table was reduced by TCRdb to in-frame sequences with V and J called. These copies leave out some clones; in studies compared against another copy, an unresolved V gene accounts for under half, and the cause of the remainder is not known. The V and J calls and clone size were taken over from that table, and D and trimming were inferred from the DNA. This sample is represented by approximately 160,000 clones; around 80% of them were singletons. The ten largest account for 7.3% of the sample.

The CDR3 contains 13 residues, cysteine and phenylalanine counted. The CDR3 DNA has 39 bases and is translated from base 1. At the junction V is shortened by 4 bases and J by 7 bases, with 13 bases in between. The CDR1 and CDR2 encoded by the germline V gene (reference sequence) are LNHDA and SQIVND. This sample stems from a study of blood T cell repertoires in COVID-19 (dated by TCRdb to about 2020). Study-wide context: Samples from collaborators originated in the United States, Italy and Spain and spanned both the acute and convalescent phases of COVID-19. A freely available public database, intended as a resource for researchers studying the immune response to SARS-CoV-2, is where the repertoires were released. Subjects who had been exposed to COVID-19, were actively infected with it, or had recovered from it provided the deeply sampled blood TCRbeta repertoires that made up the dataset. Where available, HLA class I and class II types were obtained from metadata supplied by the sample provider rather than from assay-based typing. The samples were drawn from two sources: the first 160 participants of the ongoing ImmuneRACE study, and about 1,300 subjects contributed by 6 global collaborators. The prospective study material was composed of cDNA or gDNA derived from T cells, B-cell-depleted T cells, or PBMCs. The sample metadata nearly always contained a de-identified subject ID, COVID-19 status, age in years and sex. Results and caveats for the whole study, not just this receptor: The amount of clinical and demographic metadata varied by source and participant and was provided uncurated.

In the prospective study, participants were about 18 to 100 years old, resided in approximately 22 geographic areas of the United States, and were enrolled through a virtual design. To assign participants to cohorts, the prospective study relied on clinical history that participants themselves reported in a screening survey and a study questionnaire. For ImmuneRACE Cohort 3, a participant was defined as recovered based on two consecutive negative NP/OP PCR tests, clearance by a healthcare professional, or resolution of symptoms. Mobile phlebotomists in the prospective study collected whole blood, serum and a nasopharyngeal or oropharyngeal swab from every participant. Prospective study participants could optionally give additional blood draws and questionnaires over an approximately two-month period. Blood samples from the prospective study were shipped frozen or at room temperature prior to DNA extraction.

The receptor chain draws on TRBV19 and TRBJ1-2; too little of a D gene remains to name it. The clonotype originates from a man in his fifties or sixties who had recovered from COVID-19. The sequenced material came from PBMCs or T cells enriched from blood (not recorded which). The nucleotides read TGTGCCAGTAGTACCCTCGGAAGAGGTGGCTACACCTTC. It codes for CASSTLGRGGYTF.